The 16 T cell receptor beta chains presented below share a single source sample, sequenced in a study of cytomegalovirus exposure and HLA in healthy donors. This PCR relied on a set of 60 Vbeta primers and 13 Jbeta primers. Clones were sequenced by immunoSEQ multiplex PCR, and TCRdb holds only the in-frame ones, with some missing. The sample lists about 200,000 clones, approximately 80% occurring once. Material: PBMCs. These receptors were taken from a man aged 25 to 40 in good health and CMV-seronegative.

V and J are TRBV27 and TRBJ1-2; 9 bases align to TRBD1. With 6 bases clipped from V and 4 bases from J, the junction kept 15 bases outside the gene matches. Germline CDR1 reads MNHEY; CDR2 reads SMNVEV (reference sequence). The CDR3 runs 17 residues. CDR3 sequence: CASRPRDREVYPYGYTF. The DNA for the CDR3 is TGTGCCAGCAGGCCCCGGGACAGGGAGGTCTACCCCTATGGCTACACCTTC.

V is TRBV27 and J is TRBJ2-1; tentatively, D is TRBD1 (5 bases). This CDR3 comprises 14 residues. V was pared by 3 bases and J by 2 bases, with 8 bases between. CDR1 is MNHEY, CDR2 SMNVEV, per germline (reference sequence). Here the CDR3 DNA reads TGTGCCAGCAGTTTTGACAGTGCCTACAATGAGCAGTTCTTC. This sequence encodes CASSFDSAYNEQFF.

This clone was detected only once. The chain has TRBV9 and TRBJ1-6, with a possible D match to TRBD1 (6 bases). This CDR3 has 16 amino acids. Germline CDR1 is SGDLS and CDR2 is YYNGEE. V lost 0 bases to trimming and J lost 8 bases, with 15 bases between them. As DNA, the CDR3 is TGTGCCAGCAGCGTAGAAGGCAGGGGAACCTATTCACCCCTCCACTTT. Amino acid sequence: CASSVEGRGTYSPLHF.

V and J are TRBV18 and TRBJ2-2; D is perhaps TRBD1 (5 bases). The CDR3 loop spans 15 amino acids. Trimming took off 4 bases at V and 0 bases at J, with 9 bases between the two ends. The germline gives CDR1 KGHSH, CDR2 LQKENI. The CDR3 nucleotides read TGTGCCAGCTCACGACAGACCTCGAACACCGGGGAGCTGTTTTTT. Translating it yields CASSRQTSNTGELFF.

The chain is built from TRBV5-1 and TRBJ2-7; tentatively, D is TRBD2 (6 bases). Germline-derived CDR1 and CDR2 are SGHRS and YFSETQ. V was shortened by 4 bases and J by 2 bases, with 10 bases between the two germline ends. The CDR3 covers 13 residues. In nucleotides, the CDR3 is TGCGCCAGCAGCCTAGCGCGGCCCTACGAGCAGTACTTC. This translates into CASSLARPYEQYF.

This clone was detected a few times. The J gene is TRBJ1-5, the V gene TRBV19; D is undetermined. This CDR3 region has 14 residues. V was pared by 8 bases and J by 0 bases, with 11 bases between. Germline V CDR1 and CDR2: LNHDA, SQIVND (reference sequence). CDR3 sequence: CASYSFYSNQPQHF. Written as DNA, the CDR3 is TGTGCCAGTTACAGCTTTTATAGCAATCAGCCCCAGCATTTT.

The V and J genes are TRBV7-8 and TRBJ1-5; tentatively, D is TRBD1 (6 bases). Trimming took 1 base from V and 6 from J, leaving 13 bases between them. The germline CDR1 and CDR2 sequences are SGHVS and FQNEAQ. This CDR3 comprises 15 residues. The CDR3 loop reads CASSLVGGAIQPQHF. As DNA, the CDR3 is TGTGCCAGCAGCTTAGTGGGGGGGGCAATTCAGCCCCAGCATTTT.

The sample holds a few counts of this clone. The rearrangement links TRBV6-5 to TRBJ1-2; TRBD1 agrees at 8 bases. The CDR3 sequence is 14 residues long. The junction had 6 bases not matched to a gene; V was cut back by 3 bases and J by 6 bases. Germline CDR1 MNHEY, CDR2 SVGAGI. CDR3 amino acids: CASSYGRTGHGYTF. The CDR3 DNA follows: TGTGCCAGCAGTTATGGGAGGACAGGGCATGGCTACACCTTC.

Here the CDR3 DNA reads TGCGCCAGCAGCCCAACCCAAGACACCTCTGGAAACACCATATATTTT. This encodes CASSPTQDTSGNTIYF. The chain couples TRBV4-1 to TRBJ1-3; D is ambiguous. Deletions cut 4 bases from V and 0 bases from J, with 13 bases between. Germline V gene data show CDR1 as MGHRA and CDR2 as YSYEKL. The CDR3 is made up of 16 amino acids.

The chain combines TRBV5-1 with TRBJ1-6; tentative D call: TRBD1 (6 bases). CDR3 length: 15 residues. Between the trimmed V and J ends, which lost 6 bases and 8 bases, there was a span of 18 bases. Germline V lookup: CDR1 SGHRS, CDR2 YFSETQ. The CDR3 DNA is TGCGCCAGCACCACTCAGACAGGAGAAGATTCACCCCTCCACTTT. It is translated as CASTTQTGEDSPLHF.

The chain combines TRBV6-4 with TRBJ2-2, with TRBD1 matching 11 bases. Germline V gene lookup returns CDR1 MRHNA and CDR2 SNTAGT. V was pared by 4 bases and J by 2 bases, with 9 bases of the junction left unmatched. The CDR3 has 18 residues. CDR3 bases: TGTGCCAGCAGTGGAAGTGGGACAGGGGGGGATAACACCGGGGAGCTGTTTTTT. This translates into CASSGSGTGGDNTGELFF.

The V and J genes are TRBV28 and TRBJ1-2; a possible D gene is TRBD1 (6 bases). CDR1 and CDR2 (germline): MDHEN, SYDVKM. Trimming left V 6 bases short and J 11 bases short, with 13 bases between. The CDR3 is made up of 11 amino acids. CDR3 DNA sequence: TGTGCCAGCAGCCTTGGACAGACTTACACCTTC. Protein product: CASSLGQTYTF.

The chain joins TRBV12-2 to TRBJ2-3; TRBD2 is taken as the D call from the table, unchecked against the DNA. TRBV12-2 is flagged as a pseudogene. CDR3 length equals 17 residues. The CDR3 DNA reads as TGTGCAAGTCGCTTAGCGTGGACTAGACTCCACACAGATACGCAGTATTTT. Translated, it gives CASRLAWTRLHTDTQYF.

This chain links TRBV4-3 with TRBJ1-3, with unresolved D. Germline CDR1 and CDR2: LGHNA and YSLEER. Trimming pared 0 bases from V and 4 bases from J, leaving 4 bases between. The CDR3 totals 13 residues. CDR3 sequence reads: CASSQDRGNTIYF. The CDR3 region has the DNA TGCGCCAGCAGCCAAGACAGGGGAAACACCATATATTTT.

The chain links TRBV4-1 to TRBJ2-7, with D possibly matching TRBD2 (5 bases). In germline, CDR1 is MGHRA, CDR2 YSYEKL. This CDR3 region has 16 residues. The V and J ends lost 0 bases and 1 base respectively, with 13 bases between them. For the CDR3, the DNA is TGCGCCAGCAGCCAAGATCGGACTGCGGTTTCCTACGAGCAGTACTTC. Its translation: CASSQDRTAVSYEQYF.

V gene TRBV5-1 combines with J gene TRBJ2-2, with a tentative D call TRBD2 (5 bases). The CDR3 loop spans 17 amino acids. CDR1 and CDR2 (germline): SGHRS, YFSETQ. V dropped 0 bases and J dropped 3 bases, with 15 bases sitting between them. The CDR3 nucleotides are TGCGCCAGCAGCTTGGAATCAAGGGAGTGGGACACCGGGGAGCTGTTTTTT. Translated: CASSLESREWDTGELFF. Variable domain in full (rest from reference TRBV5-1 and TRBJ2-2): KAGVTQTPRYLIKTRGQQVTLSCSPISGHRSVSWYQQTPGQGLQFLFEYFSETQRNKGNFPGRFSGRQFSNSRSEMNVSTLELGDSALYLCASSLESREWDTGELFFGEGSRLTVL.